Each of the 25 T cell receptor beta chains below was sequenced from the same sample in a study of vaccination effects on CD4 cells after COVID-19. Sequencing was preceded by expansion of antigen-specific CD4+ T cells with viral peptide pools in the ViraFEST assay. Around day 10 of culture, CD4+ T cells were separated out. Nobody among the vaccine recipients had prior SARS-CoV-2 infection (nucleocapsid antibodies were negative). Sequencing was performed with immunoSEQ multiplex PCR; in TCRdb, only in-frame clones are kept and a portion is missing. The sample carries about 48,000 clones, 79% recorded once. No antigen has been assigned to these receptors. The source material was CD4+ T cells from PBMCs cultured with HCoV-OC43 spike peptides, sampled before COVID-19 vaccination. Subset meaning: HCoV-OC43 spike overlapping peptide pool stimulation. The receptors originated from a human donor who received a COVID-19 vaccine.

This chain links TRBV10-3 with TRBJ1-1; a weak D match, TRBD1 (6 bases). Per the germline V gene, CDR1 is ENHRY and CDR2 is SYGVKD. This CDR3 has 17 residues. V dropped 6 bases and J dropped 0 bases, with 20 bases sitting between them. CDR3 loop: CAISERGGTGLNTEAFF. In DNA, the CDR3 is TGTGCCATCAGCGAGAGGGGGGGGACGGGGCTGAACACTGAAGCTTTCTTT.

In this sample, this clone turned up a few times. The chain uses TRBV3-1 (or the pseudogene TRBV3-2) and TRBJ2-5, with TRBD1 matching 8 bases. The CDR3 has 14 amino acids. Germline-derived CDR1 and CDR2 are LGHDT and YNNKEL (reference sequence). Germline trimming cut 1 base from V and 2 bases from J; bases unmatched to any gene: 0. This CDR3 reads CASSQGTGQETQYF. Here the CDR3 DNA reads TGTGCCAGCAGCCAAGGGACAGGGCAAGAGACCCAGTACTTC.

This clone has just one count. The same CDR3 is also encoded by other DNA sequences in this sample. The chain links TRBV12-3 or TRBV12-4 to TRBJ2-5; 7 bases are a match to TRBD1. The J segment lost 7 bases and the V segment lost 5 bases, leaving 1 base of the junction unmatched. The CDR3 extends over 11 amino acids. The CDR3 DNA reads as TGTGCCAGCAGTCCAGGGGGGACCCAGTACTTC. It specifies CASSPGGTQYF.

The table lists this clone with a few counts. The CDR3, as DNA: TGTGCCAGCAGTCTCAGGGTTCCCGGGGAGCTGTTTTTT. It yields the protein CASSLRVPGELFF. This chain connects TRBV28 to TRBJ2-2, with D possibly being TRBD1 (5 bases). Germline loops: CDR1 MDHEN, CDR2 SYDVKM. CDR3 length: 13 residues. Trimming cost V 5 bases and J 6 bases, with 10 bases left between them.

A few counts support this clone. The V gene is TRBV6-5, the J gene TRBJ1-5; D is possibly TRBD1 (6 bases). Germline CDR1 is MNHEY and CDR2 is SVGAGI. V shed 7 bases and J shed 3 bases, with 16 bases lying between them. This CDR3 spans 15 amino acids. The CDR3 loop reads CASTGPDRFNQPQHF. CDR3 DNA: TGTGCCAGCACCGGGCCAGACAGGTTCAATCAGCCCCAGCATTTT.

The genes are TRBV29-1 and TRBJ1-2; TRBD1 aligns across 9 bases. There are 12 residues in the CDR3. Germline V gene sequence: CDR1 SQVTM, CDR2 ANQGSEA. Trimming at V came to 4 bases and at J to 7 bases, leaving 4 bases not matched to a gene. CDR3 in amino acids: CSVGDRVGGYTF. CDR3 bases: TGCAGCGTTGGGGACAGGGTAGGTGGCTACACCTTC.

This clone appeared a single time. This chain uses TRBV4-3 with TRBJ1-1, with D unresolved. The CDR3 is 16 amino acids. Trimming cost V 0 bases and J 4 bases, with 15 bases left between them. Per germline, CDR1 LGHNA and CDR2 YSLEER. CDR3 bases: TGCGCCAGCAGCCAAGAAATATCTAGTCGGGTCACTGAAGCTTTCTTT. It specifies CASSQEISSRVTEAFF.

J is TRBJ2-2 and V is TRBV18; the D is unclear. The V gene's germline CDR1 is KGHSH and CDR2 LQKENI. The CDR3 consists of 13 residues. Trimming took off 5 bases at V and 4 bases at J, with 8 bases between the two ends. DNA for the CDR3: TGTGCCAGCTCAAAAGACGGCACCGGGGAGCTGTTTTTT. Encoded protein: CASSKDGTGELFF.

This clone was observed a handful of times. The chain uses TRBV30 and TRBJ2-1, with unresolved D. Per the germline V gene, CDR1 is GTSNPN and CDR2 is SVGIG (reference sequence). The CDR3 runs to 13 residues. The V and J ends lost 4 bases and 10 bases respectively, with 17 bases between them. The CDR3 region has the DNA TGTGCCTGGATCTCCGGACGAGCCGGCGAGCAGTTCTTC. Protein sequence: CAWISGRAGEQFF. The full variable domain, with the rest looked up from reference TRBV30 and TRBJ2-1, is SQTIHQWPATLVQPVGSPLSLECTVEGTSNPNLYWYRQAAGRGLQLLFYSVGIGQISSEVPQNLSASRPQDRQFILSSKKLLLSDSGFYLCAWISGRAGEQFFGPGTRLTVL.

The rearrangement uses TRBV5-8 and TRBJ1-6; unclear D gene. V dropped 0 bases and J dropped 6 bases, with 7 bases sitting between them. Per germline, CDR1 SGHTS and CDR2 YDEGEE. This CDR3 comprises 14 residues. For the CDR3, the DNA is TGTGCCAGCAGCTTGGGGCAGTTTAATTCACCCCTCCACTTT. Protein product: CASSLGQFNSPLHF.

This chain joins TRBV6-1 and TRBJ2-5; 13 nucleotides agree with TRBD2. Germline-derived CDR1 and CDR2 are MNHNS and SASEGT. V lost 5 bases and J lost 5; bases outside the gene matches: 11. The CDR3 has 17 residues. In nucleotides, the CDR3 is TGTGCCAGCAGTAAAGAACTAGCGGGGGGGCCGCGCGAGACCCAGTACTTC. It is translated as CASSKELAGGPRETQYF.

The chain joins TRBV18 to TRBJ1-1; no reliable D call. Trimming removed 2 bases at V and 7 bases at J, with 8 bases between. CDR1 and CDR2 (germline): KGHSH, LQKENI. The CDR3 is 12 residues long. CDR3 DNA: TGTGCCAGCTCACCATCCAGGCGTGAAGCTTTCTTT. This translates into CASSPSRREAFF.

The gene calls are TRBV3-1 (or the pseudogene TRBV3-2) and TRBJ1-6; no clear D. Deletions cut 1 base from V and 6 bases from J, with 13 bases between. Germline V gives CDR1 LGHDT, CDR2 YNNKEL (reference sequence). The CDR3 sequence is 16 residues long. CDR3 protein: CASSQGSGSGNSPLHF. CDR3 DNA sequence: TGTGCCAGCAGCCAAGGTTCAGGTAGTGGTAATTCACCCCTCCACTTT.

The chain has TRBV4-3 and TRBJ1-5, with unresolved D. Deletions cut 0 bases from V and 7 bases from J, with 7 bases between. The germline V gene encodes CDR1 LGHNA and CDR2 YSLEER. The CDR3 has 13 amino acids. The CDR3 nucleotides read TGCGCCAGCAGCCAAGAAGAAGGACAGCCCCAGCATTTT. Protein: CASSQEEGQPQHF.

The V gene is TRBV10-3, the J gene TRBJ2-3; 11 positions match TRBD2. Germline V gene data show CDR1 as ENHRY and CDR2 as SYGVKD. This CDR3 is built from 15 residues. The ends lost 4 bases at V and 10 bases at J; junction bases unmatched: 10. CDR3 loop: CAISGRTSGWTSQYF. In DNA, the CDR3 is TGTGCCATCAGTGGGCGGACTAGCGGGTGGACTTCGCAGTATTTT.

The rearrangement joins TRBV6-5 to TRBJ1-3; D not certain. V gave up 6 bases and J gave up 0 bases, with 9 bases separating them. Germline lookup yields CDR1 MNHEY and CDR2 SVGAGI. The CDR3 contains 14 residues. Written as DNA, the CDR3 is TGTGCCAGCAGCGTTGGTTTCTCTGGAAACACCATATATTTT. As protein: CASSVGFSGNTIYF.

This sequence joins TRBV6-4 and TRBJ2-1, with 8 nucleotides matching TRBD1. Losses at the gene ends were 6 bases for V and 8 bases for J; bases not matched to a gene: 6. The germline gives CDR1 MRHNA, CDR2 SNTAGT. The CDR3 has 13 amino acids. The CDR3 DNA reads as TGTGCCAGCAGAAGGACAGGGCGGCATGAGCAGTTCTTC. As protein: CASRRTGRHEQFF.

CDR3 residues: CAWSIGRNIQYF. The CDR3 DNA sequence: TGTGCCTGGAGTATCGGCCGCAACATTCAGTACTTC. The V gene is TRBV30, the J gene TRBJ2-4, with D uncertain. From germline, CDR1 is GTSNPN and CDR2 SVGIG (reference sequence). V lost 2 bases and J lost 7, with 9 bases in between. The CDR3 is made up of 12 amino acids.

This clone was found a few times. The chain carries TRBV9 and TRBJ2-2; 9 positions match TRBD2. Germline V gene data show CDR1 as SGDLS and CDR2 as YYNGEE. This CDR3 contains 16 residues. J gave up 6 bases and V 1 base, and 7 bases lay outside the gene matches. CDR3 amino acids: CASSVFSGGSAGELFF. The CDR3 DNA follows: TGTGCCAGCAGCGTATTCAGCGGGGGGTCCGCCGGGGAGCTGTTTTTT.

The chain links TRBV18 to TRBJ1-4; unclear D gene. CDR1 and CDR2 (germline): KGHSH, LQKENI. Trimming cost V 5 bases and J 0 bases, with 13 bases left between them. There are 16 residues in the CDR3. The CDR3 coding sequence is TGTGCCAGCTCAACACGACGGGATGCAACTAATGAAAAACTGTTTTTT. It codes for CASSTRRDATNEKLFF.

J is TRBJ1-6 and V is TRBV18; the match to TRBD1 covers 8 bases. V was pared by 2 bases and J by 7 bases, with 10 bases of the junction left unmatched. The CDR3 runs 17 residues. Germline V gives CDR1 KGHSH, CDR2 LQKENI. The CDR3 DNA reads TGTGCCAGCTCACCATCGGGGGTGGACAGGGAGAATTCACCCCTCCACTTT. Its protein is CASSPSGVDRENSPLHF.

This clone was counted between two and nine times. The rearrangement links TRBV3-1 (or the pseudogene TRBV3-2) to TRBJ1-6, with D unresolved. The CDR3 has 17 residues. Germline V gives CDR1 LGHDT, CDR2 YNNKEL (reference sequence). Trimming cost V 0 bases and J 8 bases, with 17 bases left between them. CDR3 protein: CASSQDPARVRDSPLHF. In nucleotides, the CDR3 is TGTGCCAGCAGCCAAGATCCAGCTAGGGTTCGGGATTCACCCCTCCACTTT.

The chain carries TRBV10-2 and TRBJ1-1, with D perhaps matching TRBD1 (5 bases). CDR1 is WSHSY, CDR2 SAAADI, per germline. V shed 2 bases and J shed 8 bases, with 9 bases lying between them. The CDR3 runs to 12 residues. CDR3: CASSEGGHEAFF. The CDR3 nucleotides are TGCGCCAGCAGTGAGGGAGGACACGAAGCTTTCTTT.

This clone has a handful of counts. This chain links TRBV7-9 with TRBJ1-1, with D possibly matching TRBD1 (6 bases). The CDR3 has 16 residues. Trimming removed 2 bases at V and 5 bases at J, with 18 bases between. The germline gives CDR1 SEHNR, CDR2 FQNEAQ (reference sequence). CDR3 sequence: CASSLRSAGAGTEAFF. The CDR3, as DNA: TGTGCCAGCAGCTTACGGTCGGCGGGGGCTGGTACTGAAGCTTTCTTT.

The chain recombines TRBV4-1 with TRBJ1-6; 7 nucleotides line up with TRBD1. Trimming removed 0 bases from V and 6 bases from J; junction bases left unmatched: 5. Looked up from germline, CDR1 is MGHRA and CDR2 is YSYEKL. This CDR3 contains 16 residues. CDR3 in amino acids: CASSQDRGGRNSPLHF. The CDR3 bases are TGCGCCAGCAGCCAAGATCGAGGGGGCCGTAATTCACCCCTCCACTTT.